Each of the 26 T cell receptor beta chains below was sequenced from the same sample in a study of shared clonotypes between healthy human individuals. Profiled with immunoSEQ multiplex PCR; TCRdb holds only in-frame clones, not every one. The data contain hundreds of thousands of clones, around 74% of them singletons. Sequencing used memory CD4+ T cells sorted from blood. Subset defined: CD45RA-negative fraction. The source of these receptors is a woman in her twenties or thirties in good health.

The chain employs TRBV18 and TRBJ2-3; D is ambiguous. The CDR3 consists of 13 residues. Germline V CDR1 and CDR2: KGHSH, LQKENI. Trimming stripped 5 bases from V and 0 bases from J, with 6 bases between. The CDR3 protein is CASSASSTDTQYF. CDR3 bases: TGTGCCAGCTCAGCCTCTAGCACAGATACGCAGTATTTT.

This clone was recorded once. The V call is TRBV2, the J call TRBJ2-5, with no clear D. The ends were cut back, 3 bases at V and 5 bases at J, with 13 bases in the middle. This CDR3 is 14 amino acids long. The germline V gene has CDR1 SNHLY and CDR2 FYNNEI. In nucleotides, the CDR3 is TGTGCCAGCAGTGATGGTACTGCCGGGGAGACCCAGTACTTC. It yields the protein CASSDGTAGETQYF.

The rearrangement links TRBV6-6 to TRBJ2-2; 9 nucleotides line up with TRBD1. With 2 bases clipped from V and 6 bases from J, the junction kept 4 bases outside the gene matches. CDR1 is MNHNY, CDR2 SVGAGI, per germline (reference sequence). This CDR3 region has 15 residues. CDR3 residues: CASSYGQGRAGELFF. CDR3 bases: TGTGCCAGCAGTTACGGACAGGGGAGAGCCGGGGAGCTGTTTTTT.

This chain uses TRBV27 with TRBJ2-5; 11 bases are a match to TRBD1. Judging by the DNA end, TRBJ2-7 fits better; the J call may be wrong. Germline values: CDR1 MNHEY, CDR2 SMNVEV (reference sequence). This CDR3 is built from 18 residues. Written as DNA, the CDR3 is TGTGCCAGCAGTCCGCGCAGGACAGGGGGCGTTGGAGTGAACGAGCAGTACTTC. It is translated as CASSPRRTGGVGVNEQYF.

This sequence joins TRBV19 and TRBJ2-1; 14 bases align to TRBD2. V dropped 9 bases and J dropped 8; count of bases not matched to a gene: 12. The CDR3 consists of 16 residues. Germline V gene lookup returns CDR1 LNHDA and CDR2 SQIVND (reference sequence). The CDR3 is CASKEKGTSGSYEQFF. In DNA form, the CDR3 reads TGTGCCAGCAAAGAAAAGGGGACTAGCGGGAGCTATGAGCAGTTCTTC. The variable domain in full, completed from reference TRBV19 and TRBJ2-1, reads DGGITQSPKYLFRKEGQNVTLSCEQNLNHDAMYWYRQDPGQGLRLIYYSQIVNDFQKGDIAEGYSVSREKKESFPLTVTSAQKNPTAFYLCASKEKGTSGSYEQFFGPGTRLTVL.

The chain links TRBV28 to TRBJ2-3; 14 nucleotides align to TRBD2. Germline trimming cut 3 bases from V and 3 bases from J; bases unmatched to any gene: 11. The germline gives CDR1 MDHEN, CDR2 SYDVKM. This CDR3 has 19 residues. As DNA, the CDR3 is TGTGCCAGCAGTTTGCGTCCGGGACTAGCGGGAGATGTGACAGATACGCAGTATTTT. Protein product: CASSLRPGLAGDVTDTQYF.

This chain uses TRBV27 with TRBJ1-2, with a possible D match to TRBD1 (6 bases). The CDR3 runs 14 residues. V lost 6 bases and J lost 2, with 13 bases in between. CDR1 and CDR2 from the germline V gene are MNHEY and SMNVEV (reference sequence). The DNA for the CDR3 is TGTGCCAGCAGGGGAGGGGGGTCCAACTATGGCTACACCTTC. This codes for CASRGGGSNYGYTF.

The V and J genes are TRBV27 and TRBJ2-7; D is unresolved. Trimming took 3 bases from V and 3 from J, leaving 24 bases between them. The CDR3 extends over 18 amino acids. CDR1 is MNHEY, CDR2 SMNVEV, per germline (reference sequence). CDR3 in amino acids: CASSFAVRTTNYLYEQYF. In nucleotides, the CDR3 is TGTGCCAGCAGTTTCGCCGTCAGGACCACAAACTACCTCTACGAGCAGTACTTC.

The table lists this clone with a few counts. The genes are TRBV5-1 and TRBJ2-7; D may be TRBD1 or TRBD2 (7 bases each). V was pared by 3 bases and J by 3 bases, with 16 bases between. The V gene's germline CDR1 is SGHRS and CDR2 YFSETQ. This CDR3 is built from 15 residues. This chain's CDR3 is CASSWGGTEIYEQYF. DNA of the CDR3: TGCGCCAGCAGCTGGGGAGGGACAGAAATCTACGAGCAGTACTTC.

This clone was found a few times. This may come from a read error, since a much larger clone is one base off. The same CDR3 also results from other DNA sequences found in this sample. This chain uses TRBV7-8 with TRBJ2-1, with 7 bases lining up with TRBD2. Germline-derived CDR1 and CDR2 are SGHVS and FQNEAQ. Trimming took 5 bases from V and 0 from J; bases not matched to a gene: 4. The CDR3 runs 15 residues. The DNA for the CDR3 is TGTGCCAGCAGCCCACAGCGGGACTCCTACAATGAGCAGTTCTTC. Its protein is CASSPQRDSYNEQFF.

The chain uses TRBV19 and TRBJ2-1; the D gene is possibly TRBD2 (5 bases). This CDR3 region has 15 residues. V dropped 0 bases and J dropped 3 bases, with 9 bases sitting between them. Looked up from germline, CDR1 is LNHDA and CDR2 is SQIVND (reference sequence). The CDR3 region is CASSIEAEIYNEQFF. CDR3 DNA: TGTGCCAGTAGTATAGAAGCGGAAATCTACAATGAGCAGTTCTTC.

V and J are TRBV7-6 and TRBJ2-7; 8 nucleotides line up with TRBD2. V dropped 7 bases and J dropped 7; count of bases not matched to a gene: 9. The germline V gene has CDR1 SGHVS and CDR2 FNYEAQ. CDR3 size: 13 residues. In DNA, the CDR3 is TGTGCCAGCACCCTCGGGGGGGTGAGAGAGCAGTACTTC. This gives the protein CASTLGGVREQYF.

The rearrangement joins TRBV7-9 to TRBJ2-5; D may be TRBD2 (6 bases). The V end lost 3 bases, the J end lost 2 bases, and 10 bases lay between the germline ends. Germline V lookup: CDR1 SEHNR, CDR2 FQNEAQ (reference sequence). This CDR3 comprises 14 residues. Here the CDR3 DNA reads TGTGCCAGCAGCTTTCCGGGAGCACAAGAGACCCAGTACTTC. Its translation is CASSFPGAQETQYF.

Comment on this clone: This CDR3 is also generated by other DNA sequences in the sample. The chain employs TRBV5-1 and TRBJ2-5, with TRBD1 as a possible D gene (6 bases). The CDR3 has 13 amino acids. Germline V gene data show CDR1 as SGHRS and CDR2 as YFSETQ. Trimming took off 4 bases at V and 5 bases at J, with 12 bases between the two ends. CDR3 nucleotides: TGCGCCAGCAGCACGGGACACGGGGAGACCCAGTACTTC. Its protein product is CASSTGHGETQYF. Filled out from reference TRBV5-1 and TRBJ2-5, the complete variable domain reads KAGVTQTPRYLIKTRGQQVTLSCSPISGHRSVSWYQQTPGQGLQFLFEYFSETQRNKGNFPGRFSGRQFSNSRSEMNVSTLELGDSALYLCASSTGHGETQYFGPGTRLLVL.

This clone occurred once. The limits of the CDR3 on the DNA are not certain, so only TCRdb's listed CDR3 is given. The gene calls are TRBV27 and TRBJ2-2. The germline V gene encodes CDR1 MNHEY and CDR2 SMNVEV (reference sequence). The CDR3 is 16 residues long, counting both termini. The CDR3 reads CASSLSLRWGTGELFF.

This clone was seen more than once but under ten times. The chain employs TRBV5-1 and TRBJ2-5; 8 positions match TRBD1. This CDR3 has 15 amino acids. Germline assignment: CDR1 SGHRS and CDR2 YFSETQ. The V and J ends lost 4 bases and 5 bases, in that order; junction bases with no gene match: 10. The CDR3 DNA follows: TGCGCCAGCAGCCCTGGACAGGGAGTCTTTGAGACCCAGTACTTC. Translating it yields CASSPGQGVFETQYF. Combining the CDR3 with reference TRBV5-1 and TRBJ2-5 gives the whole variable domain KAGVTQTPRYLIKTRGQQVTLSCSPISGHRSVSWYQQTPGQGLQFLFEYFSETQRNKGNFPGRFSGRQFSNSRSEMNVSTLELGDSALYLCASSPGQGVFETQYFGPGTRLLVL.

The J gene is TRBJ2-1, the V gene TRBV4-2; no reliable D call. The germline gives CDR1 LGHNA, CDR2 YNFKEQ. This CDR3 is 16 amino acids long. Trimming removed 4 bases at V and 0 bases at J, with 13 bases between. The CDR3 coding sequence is TGTGCCAGCAGCCCGGAAGGCCACCGCTCCTACAATGAGCAGTTCTTC. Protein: CASSPEGHRSYNEQFF.

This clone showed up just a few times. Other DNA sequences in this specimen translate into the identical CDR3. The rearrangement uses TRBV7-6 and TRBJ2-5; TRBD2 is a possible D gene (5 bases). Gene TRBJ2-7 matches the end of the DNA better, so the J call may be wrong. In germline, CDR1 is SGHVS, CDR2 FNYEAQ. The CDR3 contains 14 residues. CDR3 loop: CASSLQRDSYEQYF. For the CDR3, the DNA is TGTGCCAGCAGCTTGCAACGGGACTCCTACGAGCAGTACTTC.

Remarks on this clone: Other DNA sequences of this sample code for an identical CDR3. CDR3 sequence (DNA): TGCAGCGTTGACCGGGGTTCCCACGAGCAGTACTTC. It specifies CSVDRGSHEQYF. The chain combines TRBV29-1 with TRBJ2-7; possibly TRBD2 for D (5 bases). V was clipped by 3 bases and J by 5 bases, with 11 bases between them. Germline CDR1 reads SQVTM; CDR2 reads ANQGSEA. The CDR3 runs to 12 residues.

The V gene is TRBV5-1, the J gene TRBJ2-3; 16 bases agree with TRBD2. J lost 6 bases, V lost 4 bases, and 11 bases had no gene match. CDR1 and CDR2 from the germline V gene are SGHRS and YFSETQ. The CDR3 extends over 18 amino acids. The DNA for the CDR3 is TGCGCCAGCAGCCCGCCGGGACTAGCGGGAGGGCCGATGGATACGCAGTATTTT. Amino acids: CASSPPGLAGGPMDTQYF.

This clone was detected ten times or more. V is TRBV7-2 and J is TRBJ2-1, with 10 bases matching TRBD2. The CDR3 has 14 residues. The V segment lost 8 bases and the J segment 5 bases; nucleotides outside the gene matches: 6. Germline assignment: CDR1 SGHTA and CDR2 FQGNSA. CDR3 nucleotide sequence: TGTGCCAGCCTTCGGACTAGCGGTAACAATGAGCAGTTCTTC. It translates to CASLRTSGNNEQFF.

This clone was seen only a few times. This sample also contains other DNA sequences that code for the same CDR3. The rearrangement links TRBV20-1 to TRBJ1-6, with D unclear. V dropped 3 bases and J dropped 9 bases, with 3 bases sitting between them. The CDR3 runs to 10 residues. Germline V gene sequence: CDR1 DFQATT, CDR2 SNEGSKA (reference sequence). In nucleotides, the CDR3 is TGCAGTGCTAGCCGTTCACCCCTCCACTTT. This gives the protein CSASRSPLHF.

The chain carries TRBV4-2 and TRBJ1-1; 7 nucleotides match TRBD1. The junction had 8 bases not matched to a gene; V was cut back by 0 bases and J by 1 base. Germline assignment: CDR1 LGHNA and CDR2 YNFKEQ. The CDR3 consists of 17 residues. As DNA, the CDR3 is TGTGCCAGCAGCCAAGACAGTGGGAGACAGGGGAACACTGAAGCTTTCTTT. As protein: CASSQDSGRQGNTEAFF.

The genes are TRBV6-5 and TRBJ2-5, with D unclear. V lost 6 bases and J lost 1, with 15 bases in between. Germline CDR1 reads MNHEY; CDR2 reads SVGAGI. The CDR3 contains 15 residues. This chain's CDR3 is CASRPNYRTQETQYF. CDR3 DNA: TGTGCCAGCAGACCTAATTACAGAACCCAAGAGACCCAGTACTTC.

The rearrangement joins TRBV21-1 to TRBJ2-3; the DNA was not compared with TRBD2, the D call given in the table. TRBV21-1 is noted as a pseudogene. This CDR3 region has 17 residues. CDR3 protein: CASSKPGRTSRGDTQYF. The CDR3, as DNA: TGTGCCAGCAGCAAACCAGGGCGTACTAGCCGTGGAGATACGCAGTATTTT.

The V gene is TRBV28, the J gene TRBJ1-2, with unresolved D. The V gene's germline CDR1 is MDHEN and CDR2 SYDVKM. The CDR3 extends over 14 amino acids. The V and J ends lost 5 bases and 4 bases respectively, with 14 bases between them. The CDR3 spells CASSTYGSLYGYTF. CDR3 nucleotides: TGTGCCAGCAGTACTTATGGGAGTCTCTATGGCTACACCTTC.